One sample yielded the 12 T cell receptor beta chains listed below, sequenced in a study of CD8+ T cells in alopecia areata. Investigators isolated RNA and reverse transcribed it into cDNA to act as the sequencing template. Assay: immunoSEQ multiplex PCR; the TCRdb copy retains only in-frame clones and omits some. The table includes over 120,000 clones, roughly 46% detected once. The specimen was CD4+ T cells sorted from blood, collected at week 0. The receptors derive from a human donor with alopecia areata.

This chain joins TRBV12-5 and TRBJ2-1; 10 nucleotides line up with TRBD1. Germline V gene lookup returns CDR1 LGHNT and CDR2 FRNRAP. The CDR3 has 15 residues. V shed 6 bases, J shed 8 bases, and the junction held 10 bases outside the gene matches. The CDR3 DNA reads as TGTGCTAGTGGACCCGGGACAGGGGCGGAGTATGAGCAGTTCTTC. Protein: CASGPGTGAEYEQFF.

This clone showed up just a few times. Written as DNA, the CDR3 is TGTGCCTGGAGTGTATATAAGGCGGGAGTTTTCCACGAGCAGTACTTC. It codes for CAWSVYKAGVFHEQYF. The genes are TRBV30 and TRBJ2-7; 7 bases agree with TRBD2. Germline V gives CDR1 GTSNPN, CDR2 SVGIG (reference sequence). J gave up 5 bases and V 0 bases, and 13 bases lay outside the gene matches. This CDR3 is 16 amino acids long.

V is TRBV5-1 and J is TRBJ2-5; the D gene is possibly TRBD2 (6 bases). The CDR3 contains 13 residues. V dropped 2 bases and J dropped 5 bases, with 10 bases sitting between them. The germline CDR1 and CDR2 sequences are SGHRS and YFSETQ. CDR3 DNA sequence: TGCGCCAGCAGCTTACCGGGAGAGGAGACCCAGTACTTC. This codes for CASSLPGEETQYF.

On this clone itself: A junction boundary mismatches the germline segment, possibly from a read error. This chain links TRBV7-3 with TRBJ2-7; D is unclear. The CDR3 spans 15 residues. From germline, CDR1 is SGHTA and CDR2 FQGTGA. CDR3 amino acids: CASSLTPERHEEQYF. CDR3 nucleotides: TGTGCCAGCAGCCTAACCCCGGAACGCCATGAGGAGCAGTACTTC.

V and J are TRBV25-1 and TRBJ1-2; 9 bases are shared with TRBD1. CDR1 MGHDK and CDR2 SYGVNS come from the germline V gene. The CDR3 has 14 residues. V shed 2 bases, J shed 8 bases, and the junction held 6 bases outside the gene matches. CDR3: CASSEPGTGRGYTF. CDR3 bases: TGTGCCAGCAGTGAACCCGGGACAGGGCGCGGCTACACCTTC.

The gene calls are TRBV5-1 and TRBJ1-1, with 7 positions matching TRBD1. CDR3 length: 16 residues. After removal of 2 bases from V and 1 base from J, the junction contained 8 bases not matched to a gene. CDR1 is SGHRS and CDR2 is YFSETQ in the germline V gene. The DNA for the CDR3 is TGCGCCAGCAGCTTAACTCGGACAGGTGAGAACACTGAAGCTTTCTTT. The encoded protein is CASSLTRTGENTEAFF. Full variable domain (outside the CDR3, taken from reference TRBV5-1 and TRBJ1-1): KAGVTQTPRYLIKTRGQQVTLSCSPISGHRSVSWYQQTPGQGLQFLFEYFSETQRNKGNFPGRFSGRQFSNSRSEMNVSTLELGDSALYLCASSLTRTGENTEAFFGQGTRLTVV.

The chain uses TRBV2 and TRBJ2-4, with 8 positions matching TRBD2. The CDR3 has 13 amino acids. CDR1 and CDR2 (germline): SNHLY, FYNNEI. After removal of 6 bases from V and 8 bases from J, the junction contained 6 bases not matched to a gene. CDR3 loop: CASRVAGRDIQYF. The CDR3 DNA reads as TGTGCCAGCAGGGTAGCGGGAAGGGACATTCAGTACTTC.

To note about this clone: This same CDR3 is encoded by further DNA sequences in the sample. V gene TRBV4-2 combines with J gene TRBJ1-2; D unresolved. Trimming pared 2 bases from V and 0 bases from J, leaving 1 base between. CDR3 size: 12 residues. CDR1 is LGHNA, CDR2 YNFKEQ, per germline. CDR3 in amino acids: CASSQSNYGYTF. For the CDR3, the DNA is TGTGCCAGCAGCCAATCTAACTATGGCTACACCTTC.

The chain joins TRBV7-2 to TRBJ2-7, with 7 positions matching TRBD2. The germline gives CDR1 SGHTA, CDR2 FQGNSA. The V gene end was trimmed by 5 bases and the J gene end by 5 bases; junction bases not matched to a gene: 12. This CDR3 is 15 amino acids long. The CDR3 sequence: CASSPHMVGGHEQYF. The CDR3 coding sequence is TGTGCCAGCAGCCCGCACATGGTGGGAGGGCACGAGCAGTACTTC.

The chain employs TRBV20-1 and TRBJ2-7; D is uncertain. Trimming shortened V by 1 base and J by 8 bases, and 9 bases separated the two germline ends. The CDR3 consists of 11 residues. Germline V gives CDR1 DFQATT, CDR2 SNEGSKA (reference sequence). Here the CDR3 reads CSARAGNQQYF. The CDR3 bases are TGCAGTGCTAGAGCGGGTAATCAGCAGTACTTC.

This clone showed up just a few times. This chain uses TRBV29-1 with TRBJ1-4; D is unclear. The CDR3 is 12 amino acids. V lost 4 bases and J lost 2, with 5 bases in between. Germline-derived CDR1 and CDR2 are SQVTM and ANQGSEA. CDR3 sequence: CSVGLTNEKLFF. The CDR3 nucleotides are TGCAGCGTTGGGTTGACTAATGAAAAACTGTTTTTT. The full variable domain, in which reference TRBV29-1 and TRBJ1-4 provide the parts outside the CDR3, is SAVISQKPSRDICQRGTSLTIQCQVDSQVTMMFWYRQQPGQSLTLIATANQGSEATYESGFVIDKFPISRPNLTFSTLTVSNMSPEDSSIYLCSVGLTNEKLFFGSGTQLSVL.

V usage is TRBV7-9 and J usage is TRBJ2-5; D call uncertain. The V end lost 6 bases, the J end lost 4 bases, and 6 bases lay between the germline ends. Germline values: CDR1 SEHNR, CDR2 FQNEAQ (reference sequence). The CDR3 sequence is 11 residues long. CDR3 sequence reads: CASRRRETQYF. CDR3 nucleotide sequence: TGTGCCAGCAGAAGACGAGAGACCCAGTACTTC. The full variable domain, completed using reference TRBV7-9 and TRBJ2-5, is DTGVSQNPRHKITKRGQNVTFRCDPISEHNRLYWYRQTLGQGPEFLTYFQNEAQLEKSRLLSDRFSAERPKGSFSTLEIQRTEQGDSAMYLCASRRRETQYFGPGTRLLVL.